The rows below give T cell receptor beta chains drawn from one sample of a study of T cells in Graves' hyperthyroidism and ophthalmopathy. MiXCR, run by TCRdb on the multiplex PCR reads, gives a single entry per CDR3 protein. Altogether about 660,000 distinct CDR3 sequences are present, just under 45% being singletons, with the ten largest covering about 7%. Material for sequencing was peripheral blood or thyroid tissue (not recorded which). The source is an adult man with Graves' disease, either hyperthyroidism or ophthalmopathy (not recorded which). CDR3s leave out the opening cysteine and the closing phenylalanine or tryptophan. Fields, in order: D gene, J gene, V gene, CDR3 protein. D genes are given only for firm matches.

D: -
J: TRBJ1-4
V: TRBV5-4
CDR3: ASSLRWGFNEKLF

D: -
J: TRBJ2-7
V: TRBV6-5
CDR3: ASSYRHDRSYEQY

D: -
J: TRBJ2-7
V: TRBV20-1
CDR3: SARRFQLPYEQY

D: -
J: TRBJ1-2
V: TRBV9
CDR3: ASSVDWGNYGYT

D: -
J: TRBJ2-2
V: TRBV12-3/TRBV12-4
CDR3: ASSLIGTGELF

D: TRBD1
J: TRBJ1-2
V: TRBV19
CDR3: ASRLGTGTYGYT

D: TRBD1
J: TRBJ1-3
V: TRBV2
CDR3: NPTGPSGNTIY

D: -
J: TRBJ1-4
V: TRBV5-1
CDR3: ASSRVAQGGEKLF

D: -
J: TRBJ2-7
V: TRBV9
CDR3: ASSVVPGTYEQY

D: -
J: TRBJ2-5
V: TRBV5-1
CDR3: ASSLDGTDEETQY

D: TRBD1
J: TRBJ2-7
V: TRBV7-8
CDR3: ASSFGTGGGNEQY

D: -
J: TRBJ2-2
V: TRBV6-1
CDR3: ASSGSRNTGELF

D: -
J: TRBJ1-6
V: TRBV7-9
CDR3: ASSIWAINSPLH

D: TRBD2
J: TRBJ2-7
V: TRBV9
CDR3: ASSPAAGTSGSPTGEQY

D: TRBD1
J: TRBJ1-5
V: TRBV20-1
CDR3: SAEDRGINQPQH

D: -
J: TRBJ1-1
V: TRBV25-1
CDR3: ASSESGGFGTEAF

D: -
J: TRBJ1-2
V: TRBV24-1
CDR3: ATSDFNRVYGYT

D: TRBD1
J: TRBJ1-5
V: TRBV15
CDR3: ATSRAGTGENQPQH

D: -
J: TRBJ2-7
V: TRBV7-9
CDR3: ASRRDGFSYEQY

D: -
J: TRBJ1-2
V: TRBV12-3/TRBV12-4
CDR3: ASSRWENVYGYT

D: -
J: TRBJ1-4
V: TRBV7-2
CDR3: ASSWVGEKLF

D: TRBD1
J: TRBJ1-4
V: TRBV5-1
CDR3: ASSAGQGWGEKLF

D: -
J: TRBJ2-5
V: TRBV2
CDR3: ASSEIAYQETQY

D: TRBD2
J: TRBJ2-5
V: TRBV9
CDR3: ASSPPVLAVAETQY

D: -
J: TRBJ1-5
V: TRBV11-2
CDR3: ASSSRGDFHQPQH

D: -
J: TRBJ1-1
V: TRBV5-1
CDR3: ASSWGTTNTEAF

D: TRBD2
J: TRBJ2-2
V: TRBV7-9
CDR3: ASSLSTGTSVTGELF

D: -
J: TRBJ2-7
V: TRBV2
CDR3: ASLTGGSLSYEQY

D: TRBD2
J: TRBJ2-7
V: TRBV6-1
CDR3: AAAGGSHEQY

D: -
J: TRBJ2-5
V: TRBV7-3
CDR3: ASSLDRQSGTQY

D: -
J: TRBJ2-1
V: TRBV29-1
CDR3: SVSGAYNEQF

D: TRBD2
J: TRBJ2-7
V: TRBV25-1
CDR3: ASSLFSGGKDEQY

D: TRBD1
J: TRBJ1-5
V: TRBV7-2
CDR3: ASSSGQAHQPQH

D: -
J: TRBJ1-2
V: TRBV20-1
CDR3: SANSLTLNYGYT

D: TRBD1
J: TRBJ1-6
V: TRBV12-3/TRBV12-4
CDR3: ASTGQGNSPLH

D: -
J: TRBJ1-2
V: TRBV12-3/TRBV12-4
CDR3: ASSYNSYGYT

D: -
J: TRBJ2-3
V: TRBV29-1
CDR3: SAILASDTQY

D: TRBD1
J: TRBJ1-6
V: TRBV9
CDR3: ASSGQGTANSPLH

D: -
J: TRBJ1-2
V: TRBV24-1
CDR3: ATSSSQGTYGYT